This paragraph covers one T cell receptor (beta chain) sequence. The data were obtained in a study of blood T cell repertoires in COVID-19. Study-wide context: Samples of COVID-19 (acute and convalescent) were obtained from the United States, Italy and Spain. Sources were T cells, B-cell-depleted T cells, or PBMCs; the material itself was cDNA or gDNA.

Some clones are missing from TCRdb's copy, which holds only in-frame ones; the method was immunoSEQ multiplex PCR. The sample has approximately 340,000 clones, roughly 90% seen once; the top ten hold roughly a tenth. The CDR3 sequence is 15 residues long. V trimming: 4 bases; J trimming: 1 base; junction bases outside the gene matches: 2. Per germline, CDR1 PRHDT and CDR2 FYEKMQ (reference sequence). The material sequenced was peripheral blood. This TCR was recovered from a man aged 25-45 years with COVID-19, enrolled during active disease. The chain couples TRBV13 to TRBJ2-2; 8 bases map to TRBD1. In nucleotides, the CDR3 is TGTGCCAGCAGCTCAGGACAGGGGAACACCGGGGAGCTGTTTTTT. This encodes CASSSGQGNTGELFF.